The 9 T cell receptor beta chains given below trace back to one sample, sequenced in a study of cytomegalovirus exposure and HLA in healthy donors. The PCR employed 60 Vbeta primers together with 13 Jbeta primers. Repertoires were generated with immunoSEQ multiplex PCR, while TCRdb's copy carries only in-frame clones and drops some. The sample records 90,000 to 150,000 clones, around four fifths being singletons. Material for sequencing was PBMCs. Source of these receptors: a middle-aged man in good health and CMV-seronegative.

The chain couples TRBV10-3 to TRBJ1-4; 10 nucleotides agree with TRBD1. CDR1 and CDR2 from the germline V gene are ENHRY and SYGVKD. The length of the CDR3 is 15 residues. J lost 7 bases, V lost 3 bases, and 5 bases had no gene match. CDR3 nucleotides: TGTGCCATCAGTGATCGGGACAGGGGCACTGAAAAACTGTTTTTT. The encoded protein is CAISDRDRGTEKLFF.

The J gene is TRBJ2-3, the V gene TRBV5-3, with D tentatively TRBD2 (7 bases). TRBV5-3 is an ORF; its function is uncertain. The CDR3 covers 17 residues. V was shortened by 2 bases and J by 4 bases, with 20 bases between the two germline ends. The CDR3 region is CARSFFRGARWPDTQYF. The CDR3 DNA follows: TGTGCCAGAAGCTTTTTTCGGGGGGCCCGTTGGCCAGATACGCAGTATTTT.

This chain's CDR3 is CASSLYRVNGYTF. CDR3 DNA: TGTGCCAGCAGCTTGTACAGGGTAAATGGCTACACCTTC. V usage is TRBV7-2 and J usage is TRBJ1-2, with D possibly being TRBD1 (6 bases). The CDR3 totals 13 residues. With 3 bases removed from V and 6 bases from J, the gap between germline ends came to 11 bases. Germline CDR1 is SGHTA and CDR2 is FQGNSA.

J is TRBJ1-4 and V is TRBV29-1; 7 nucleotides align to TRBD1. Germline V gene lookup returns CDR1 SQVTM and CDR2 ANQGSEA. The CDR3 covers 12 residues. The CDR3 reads CAVAGGSEKLFF. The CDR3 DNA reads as TGCGCCGTGGCAGGGGGTAGCGAAAAACTGTTTTTT.

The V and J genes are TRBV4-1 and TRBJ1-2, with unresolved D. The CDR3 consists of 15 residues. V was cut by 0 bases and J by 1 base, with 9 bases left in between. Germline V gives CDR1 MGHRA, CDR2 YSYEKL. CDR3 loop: CASSQDRNSNYGYTF. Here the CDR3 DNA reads TGCGCCAGCAGCCAAGATCGGAACAGTAACTATGGCTACACCTTC.

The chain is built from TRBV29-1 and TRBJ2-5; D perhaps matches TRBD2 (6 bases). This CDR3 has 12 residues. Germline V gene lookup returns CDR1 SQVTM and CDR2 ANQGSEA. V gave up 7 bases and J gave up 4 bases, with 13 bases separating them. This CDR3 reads CSARDGGETQYF. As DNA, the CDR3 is TGCAGCGCCCGGGACGGGGGAGAGACCCAGTACTTC.

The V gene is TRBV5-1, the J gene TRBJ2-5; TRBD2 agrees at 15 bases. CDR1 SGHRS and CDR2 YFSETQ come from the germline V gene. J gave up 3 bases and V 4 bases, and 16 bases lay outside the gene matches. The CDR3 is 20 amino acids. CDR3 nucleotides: TGCGCCAGCAGCCCGCGCTCCGGGACTAGCGGGAGGATAATAAAAGAGACCCAGTACTTC. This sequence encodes CASSPRSGTSGRIIKETQYF.

The CDR3: CASSLGQGAYNEQFF. As DNA, the CDR3 is TGTGCCAGCAGCTTGGGTCAGGGGGCCTACAATGAGCAGTTCTTC. The V gene is TRBV5-8, the J gene TRBJ2-1; 7 bases line up with TRBD1. Germline V CDR1 and CDR2: SGHTS, YDEGEE. The CDR3 has 15 amino acids. V lost 0 bases and J lost 2; bases outside the gene matches: 2.

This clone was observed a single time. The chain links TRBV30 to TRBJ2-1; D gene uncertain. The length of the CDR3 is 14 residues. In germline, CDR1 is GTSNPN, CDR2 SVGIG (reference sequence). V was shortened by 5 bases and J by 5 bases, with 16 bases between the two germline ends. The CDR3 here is CAWGTPVYHNEQFF. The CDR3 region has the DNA TGTGCCTGGGGTACCCCAGTTTATCACAATGAGCAGTTCTTC.